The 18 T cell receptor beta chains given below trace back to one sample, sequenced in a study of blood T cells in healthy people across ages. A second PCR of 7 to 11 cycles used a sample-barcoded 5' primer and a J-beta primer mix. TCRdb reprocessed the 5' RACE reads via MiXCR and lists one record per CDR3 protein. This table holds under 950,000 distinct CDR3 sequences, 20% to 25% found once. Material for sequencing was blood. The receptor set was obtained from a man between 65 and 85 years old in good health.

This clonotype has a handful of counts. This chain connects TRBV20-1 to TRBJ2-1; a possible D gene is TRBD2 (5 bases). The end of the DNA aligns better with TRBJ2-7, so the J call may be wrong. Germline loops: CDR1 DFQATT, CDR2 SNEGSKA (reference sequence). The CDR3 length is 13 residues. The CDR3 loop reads CSAKRGIGYEQYF. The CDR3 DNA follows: TGCAGTGCTAAACGGGGAATCGGCTACGAGCAGTACTTC.

The CDR3 coding sequence is TGTGCCAGCCGTGGGGCACTAGCGGGAGGTGGCCCAGATACGCAGTATTTT. The encoded protein is CASRGALAGGGPDTQYF. V gene TRBV19 combines with J gene TRBJ2-3, with 12 bases matching TRBD2. There are 17 residues in the CDR3. Germline V lookup: CDR1 LNHDA, CDR2 SQIVND (reference sequence). With V trimmed by 9 bases and J by 4 bases, 14 bases remained unmatched.

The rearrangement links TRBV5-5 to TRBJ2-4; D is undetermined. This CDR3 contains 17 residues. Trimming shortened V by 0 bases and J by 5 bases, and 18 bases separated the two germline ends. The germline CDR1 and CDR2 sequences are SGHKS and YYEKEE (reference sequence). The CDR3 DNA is TGTGCCAGCAGCTTGGCATGGGATTTGTCGGCGGAAAACATTCAGTACTTC. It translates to CASSLAWDLSAENIQYF.

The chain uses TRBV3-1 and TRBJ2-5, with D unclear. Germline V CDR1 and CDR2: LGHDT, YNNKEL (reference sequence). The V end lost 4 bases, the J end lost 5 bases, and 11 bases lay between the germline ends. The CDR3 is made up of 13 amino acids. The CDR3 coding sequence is TGTGCCAGCAGCCGGGGTGCCTGGGAGACCCAGTACTTC. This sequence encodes CASSRGAWETQYF.

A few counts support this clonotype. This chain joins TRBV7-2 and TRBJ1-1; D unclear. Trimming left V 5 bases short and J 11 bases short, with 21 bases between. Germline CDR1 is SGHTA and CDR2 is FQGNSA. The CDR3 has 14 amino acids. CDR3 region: CASSPTRTHSGAFF. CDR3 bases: TGTGCCAGCAGCCCGACCAGGACCCATTCTGGGGCTTTCTTT.

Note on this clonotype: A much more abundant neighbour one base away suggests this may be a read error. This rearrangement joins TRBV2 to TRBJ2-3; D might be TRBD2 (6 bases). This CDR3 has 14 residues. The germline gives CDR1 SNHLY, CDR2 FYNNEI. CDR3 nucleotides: TGTGCCAGCACAAGAACGGGGACTTTGGATAGGCAGTATTTT. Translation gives CASTRTGTLDRQYF.

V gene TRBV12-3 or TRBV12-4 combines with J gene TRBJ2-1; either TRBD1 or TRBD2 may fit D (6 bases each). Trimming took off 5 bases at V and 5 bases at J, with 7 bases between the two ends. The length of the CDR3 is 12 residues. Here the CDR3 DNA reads TGTGCCAGCAGTCGGGGGCACAATGAGCAGTTCTTC. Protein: CASSRGHNEQFF.

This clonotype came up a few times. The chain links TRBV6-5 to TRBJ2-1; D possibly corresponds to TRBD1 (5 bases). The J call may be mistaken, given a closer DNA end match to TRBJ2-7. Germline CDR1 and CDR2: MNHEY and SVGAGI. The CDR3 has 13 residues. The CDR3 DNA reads TGTGCCAGCAGTCATCAGGGCCTCCACGAGCAGTACTTC. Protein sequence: CASSHQGLHEQYF.

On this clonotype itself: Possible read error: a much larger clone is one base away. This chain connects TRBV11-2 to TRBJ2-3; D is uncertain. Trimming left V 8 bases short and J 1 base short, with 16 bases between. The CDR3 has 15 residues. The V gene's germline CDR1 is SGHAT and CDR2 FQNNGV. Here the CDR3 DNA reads TGTGCCAGCCTTCCCCAGTTCTCTTGCACAGATACGCAGTATTTT. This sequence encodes CASLPQFSCTDTQYF.

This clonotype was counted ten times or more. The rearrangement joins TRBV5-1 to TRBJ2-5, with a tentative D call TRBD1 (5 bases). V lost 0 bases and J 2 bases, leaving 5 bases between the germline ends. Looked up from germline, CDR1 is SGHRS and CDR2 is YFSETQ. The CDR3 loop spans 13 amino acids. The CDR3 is CASSLDRQETQYF. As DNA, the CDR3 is TGCGCCAGCAGCTTGGACAGGCAAGAGACCCAGTACTTC.

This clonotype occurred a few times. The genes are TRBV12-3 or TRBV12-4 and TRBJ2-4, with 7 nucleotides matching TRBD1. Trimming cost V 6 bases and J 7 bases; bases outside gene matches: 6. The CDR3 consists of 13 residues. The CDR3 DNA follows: TGTGCCAGCAGGGTACGGGGACAGAACATTCAGTACTTC. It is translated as CASRVRGQNIQYF.

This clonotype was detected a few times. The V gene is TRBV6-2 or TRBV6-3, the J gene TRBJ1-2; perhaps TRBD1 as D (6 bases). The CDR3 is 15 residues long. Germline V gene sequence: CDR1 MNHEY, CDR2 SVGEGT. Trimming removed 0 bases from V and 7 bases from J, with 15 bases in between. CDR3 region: CASSYSAGGPIGYTF. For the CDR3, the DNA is TGTGCCAGCAGTTACTCGGCCGGGGGGCCTATTGGCTACACCTTC.

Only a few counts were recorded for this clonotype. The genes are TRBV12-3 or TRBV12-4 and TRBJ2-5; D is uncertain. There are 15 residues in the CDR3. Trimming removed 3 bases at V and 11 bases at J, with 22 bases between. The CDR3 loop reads CASSLGHDRALEQYF. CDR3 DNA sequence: TGTGCCAGCAGTTTGGGTCACGACCGGGCGTTGGAGCAGTACTTC.

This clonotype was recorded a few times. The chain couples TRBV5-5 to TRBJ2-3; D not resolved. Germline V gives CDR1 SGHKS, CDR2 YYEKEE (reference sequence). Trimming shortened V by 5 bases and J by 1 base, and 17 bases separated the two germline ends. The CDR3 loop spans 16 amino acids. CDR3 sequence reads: CASRTGPSRGTDTQYF. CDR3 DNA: TGTGCCAGCAGGACCGGCCCCTCCCGGGGCACAGATACGCAGTATTTT.

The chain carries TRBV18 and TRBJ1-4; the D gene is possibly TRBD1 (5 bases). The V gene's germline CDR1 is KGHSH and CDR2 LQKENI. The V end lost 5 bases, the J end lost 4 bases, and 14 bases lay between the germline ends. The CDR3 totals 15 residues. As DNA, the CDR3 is TGTGCCAGCTCATCGCCGGGACGGGATAATGAAAAACTGTTTTTT. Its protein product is CASSSPGRDNEKLFF.

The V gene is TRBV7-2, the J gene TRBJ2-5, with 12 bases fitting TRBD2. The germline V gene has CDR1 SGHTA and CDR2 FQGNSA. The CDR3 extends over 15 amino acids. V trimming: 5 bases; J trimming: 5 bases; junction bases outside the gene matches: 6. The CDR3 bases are TGTGCCAGCAGCACTCTAGCGGGAGGGGTCGAGACCCAGTACTTC. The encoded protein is CASSTLAGGVETQYF.

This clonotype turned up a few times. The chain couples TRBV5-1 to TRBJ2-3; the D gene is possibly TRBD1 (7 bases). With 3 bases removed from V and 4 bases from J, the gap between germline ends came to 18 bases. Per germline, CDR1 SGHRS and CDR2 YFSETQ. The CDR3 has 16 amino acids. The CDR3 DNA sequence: TGCGCCAGCAGCTCAGAGAAACGCAGGGGGGCAGATACGCAGTATTTT. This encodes CASSSEKRRGADTQYF. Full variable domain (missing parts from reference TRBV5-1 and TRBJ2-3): KAGVTQTPRYLIKTRGQQVTLSCSPISGHRSVSWYQQTPGQGLQFLFEYFSETQRNKGNFPGRFSGRQFSNSRSEMNVSTLELGDSALYLCASSSEKRRGADTQYFGPGTRLTVL.

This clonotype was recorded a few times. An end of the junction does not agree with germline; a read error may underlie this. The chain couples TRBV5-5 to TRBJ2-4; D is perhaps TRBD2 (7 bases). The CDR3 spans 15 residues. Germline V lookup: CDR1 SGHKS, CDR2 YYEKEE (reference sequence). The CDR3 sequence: CASNLGGLAKNIQYF. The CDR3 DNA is TGTGCCAGCAACTTGGGGGGGCTGGCCAAAAACATTCAGTACTTC.